Listed here are 31 T cell receptor beta chains from one sample, sequenced in a study of cytomegalovirus exposure and HLA in healthy donors. In the PCR, 60 Vbeta and 13 Jbeta primers were used. The table came from immunoSEQ multiplex PCR; TCRdb's copy has only in-frame clones and leaves some out. The sample shows approximately 130,000 clones, about 80% of them seen only once. Sequencing was done on a sample of PBMCs. The receptors derive from a woman between 35 and 50 years old in good health and CMV-seronegative.

The rearrangement joins TRBV6-6 to TRBJ2-7, with 7 positions matching TRBD1. CDR3 length: 15 residues. Germline-derived CDR1 and CDR2 are MNHNY and SVGAGI (reference sequence). V was clipped by 0 bases and J by 6 bases; unmatched bases: 8. In nucleotides, the CDR3 is TGTGCCAGCAGTTACTCCGGGACAGCGAGCGGCGAGCAGTACTTC. Translating it yields CASSYSGTASGEQYF.

This sequence joins TRBV9 and TRBJ2-2, with 11 bases that match TRBD1. Trimming removed 4 bases from V and 6 bases from J; junction bases left unmatched: 5. The CDR3 length is 15 residues. CDR1 and CDR2 (germline): SGDLS, YYNGEE. CDR3 sequence reads: CASSPRTGGPGELFF. The CDR3 DNA reads as TGTGCCAGCAGCCCGAGGACAGGGGGCCCCGGGGAGCTGTTTTTT. Variable domain in full (rest from reference TRBV9 and TRBJ2-2): DSGVTQTPKHLITATGQRVTLRCSPRSGDLSVYWYQQSLDQGLQFLIQYYNGEERAKGNILERFSAQQFPDLHSELNLSSLELGDSALYFCASSPRTGGPGELFFGEGSRLTVL.

In DNA form, the CDR3 reads TGCGCCAGCAGTGATGTTTGGGACAGGGGCTTTTCTGGCTACACCTTC. Its translation is CASSDVWDRGFSGYTF. This rearrangement joins TRBV10-1 to TRBJ1-2; 10 nucleotides align to TRBD1. The trim removed 3 bases at V and 7 bases at J, leaving 11 bases unmatched. CDR3 size: 16 residues. Germline loops: CDR1 WNHNN, CDR2 SYGVQD (reference sequence).

This chain uses TRBV5-1 with TRBJ2-7; D not resolved. CDR3 length equals 16 residues. V was pared by 0 bases and J by 2 bases, with 15 bases between. Looked up from germline, CDR1 is SGHRS and CDR2 is YFSETQ. Here the CDR3 DNA reads TGCGCCAGCAGCTTGGCCGCGAACCAAGTCACCTACGAGCAGTACTTC. Its protein is CASSLAANQVTYEQYF.

This chain uses TRBV11-1 with TRBJ2-1; 8 bases fit TRBD2. The V segment lost 5 bases and the J segment 3 bases; nucleotides outside the gene matches: 9. Germline V gives CDR1 SGHAT, CDR2 FQDESV (reference sequence). The CDR3 loop spans 16 amino acids. The CDR3: CASSPPVAGIYNEQFF. The CDR3 DNA reads as TGTGCCAGCAGCCCCCCCGTAGCGGGAATCTACAATGAGCAGTTCTTC.

The rearrangement links TRBV5-6 to TRBJ1-4; D gene uncertain. The germline V gene has CDR1 SGHDT and CDR2 YYEEEE. V lost 0 bases, J lost 0 bases, and 3 bases lay in between. This CDR3 is 14 amino acids long. The CDR3 DNA reads as TGTGCCAGCAGCTTGGGCGCAACTAATGAAAAACTGTTTTTT. Translation: CASSLGATNEKLFF.

This chain connects TRBV5-8 to TRBJ2-3, with 9 bases identical to TRBD1. CDR3 length: 16 amino acids. In germline, CDR1 is SGHTS, CDR2 YDEGEE. V was clipped by 4 bases and J by 2 bases; unmatched bases: 8. The CDR3 DNA reads as TGTGCCAGCAGCGGGGGACAGGGAGGGCCCACAGATACGCAGTATTTT. As protein: CASSGGQGGPTDTQYF.

With respect to this clone: At one of its ends the junction is not consistent with the germline gene, which may arise from a read error. J is TRBJ2-7 and V is TRBV7-2; 7 nucleotides match TRBD1. The germline V gene has CDR1 SGHTA and CDR2 FQGNSA. The CDR3 runs to 10 residues. CDR3 coding DNA: TGTGCCAGCCCGGACAGGCGTACGAAGTTC. The encoded protein is CASPDRRTKF.

This chain uses TRBV7-2 with TRBJ2-2; 9 nucleotides agree with TRBD2. Per germline, CDR1 SGHTA and CDR2 FQGNSA. J lost 4 bases, V lost 1 base, and 4 bases had no gene match. The CDR3 loop spans 16 amino acids. The chain's CDR3 is CASSLVLAGPTGELFF. CDR3 in DNA: TGTGCCAGCAGCTTAGTTCTAGCGGGGCCCACCGGGGAGCTGTTTTTT.

The J gene is TRBJ2-3, the V gene TRBV28; D may be TRBD2 (7 bases). The CDR3 has 14 residues. Trimming removed 5 bases at V and 3 bases at J, with 12 bases between. Germline CDR1 reads MDHEN; CDR2 reads SYDVKM. Here the CDR3 reads CASSQRGGTDTQYF. The CDR3 nucleotides read TGTGCCAGCAGTCAAAGGGGGGGGACAGATACGCAGTATTTT.

The chain combines TRBV19 with TRBJ1-3; TRBD1 matches at 9 bases. CDR3 size: 16 residues. Per the germline V gene, CDR1 is LNHDA and CDR2 is SQIVND (reference sequence). Trimming removed 3 bases from V and 1 base from J; junction bases left unmatched: 4. CDR3 in amino acids: CASSMGGQGSGNTIYF. In DNA, the CDR3 is TGTGCCAGTAGTATGGGCGGACAGGGGTCTGGAAACACCATATATTTT.

The chain employs TRBV2 and TRBJ1-2; D gene unclear. Germline loops: CDR1 SNHLY, CDR2 FYNNEI. The V gene lost 8 bases and the J gene lost 4 bases, with 14 bases spanning the gap. The CDR3 consists of 13 residues. For the CDR3, the DNA is TGTGCCAGCGAGACAATGTTGGGCTATGGCTACACCTTC. Encoded protein: CASETMLGYGYTF.

Written as DNA, the CDR3 is TGTGCCAGCCGGGGGGGAGATAGCACAGATACGCAGTATTTT. Translation: CASRGGDSTDTQYF. This chain uses TRBV7-9 with TRBJ2-3; TRBD2 matches at 8 bases. The germline CDR1 and CDR2 sequences are SEHNR and FQNEAQ (reference sequence). This CDR3 spans 14 amino acids. V lost 8 bases to trimming and J lost 0 bases; unmatched junction nucleotides: 4.

This clone was observed a handful of times. Written as DNA, the CDR3 is TGTGCCAGTAGTATCACGACAGGGGGAATCTCCTACAATGAGCAGTTCTTC. Its translation: CASSITTGGISYNEQFF. The genes are TRBV19 and TRBJ2-1, with 9 bases that match TRBD1. There are 17 residues in the CDR3. The junction had 6 bases not matched to a gene; V was cut back by 3 bases and J by 0 bases. Germline V CDR1 and CDR2: LNHDA, SQIVND (reference sequence). The full variable domain, completed using reference TRBV19 and TRBJ2-1, is DGGITQSPKYLFRKEGQNVTLSCEQNLNHDAMYWYRQDPGQGLRLIYYSQIVNDFQKGDIAEGYSVSREKKESFPLTVTSAQKNPTAFYLCASSITTGGISYNEQFFGPGTRLTVL.

The rearrangement uses TRBV6-5 and TRBJ2-7, with 9 bases matching TRBD2. Germline values: CDR1 MNHEY, CDR2 SVGAGI. This CDR3 contains 15 residues. Germline trimming cut 2 bases from V and 7 bases from J; bases unmatched to any gene: 9. The CDR3: CASSYGLAGSPEQYF. The CDR3 nucleotides are TGTGCCAGCAGTTACGGGCTAGCGGGGAGTCCGGAGCAGTACTTC.

This clone showed up just a few times. J is TRBJ2-7 and V is TRBV6-6, with D tentatively TRBD2 (5 bases). The CDR3 is made up of 13 amino acids. Germline CDR1 and CDR2: MNHNY and SVGAGI (reference sequence). With 0 bases removed from V and 6 bases from J, the gap between germline ends came to 9 bases. The CDR3 is CASSYSPGVEQYF. CDR3 nucleotides: TGTGCCAGCAGTTACTCTCCCGGGGTCGAGCAGTACTTC.

A remark on this clone: The junction shows a germline mismatch at one end, possibly a read error. This rearrangement joins TRBV7-3 to TRBJ2-5, with a possible D match to TRBD2 (5 bases). The CDR3 is made up of 12 amino acids. CDR1 SGHTA and CDR2 FQGTGA come from the germline V gene. CDR3 residues: CASSLRGETQYF. The CDR3, as DNA: TGTGCCAGCAGTTTAAGAGGGGAGACCCAGTACTTC.

Only one count was recorded for this clone. The CDR3 sequence: CASSSTGPPYEQYF. The CDR3 nucleotides are TGTGCCAGCAGTTCGACAGGGCCACCCTACGAGCAGTACTTC. The chain is built from TRBV27 and TRBJ2-7; TRBD1 matches at 7 bases. The V and J ends lost 4 bases and 2 bases, in that order; junction bases with no gene match: 5. Germline loops: CDR1 MNHEY, CDR2 SMNVEV (reference sequence). This CDR3 comprises 14 residues.

The CDR3 is CASSPPAGANNEQFF. The CDR3 DNA reads as TGTGCCAGCAGTCCCCCAGCGGGGGCCAACAATGAGCAGTTCTTC. The rearrangement joins TRBV27 to TRBJ2-1, with 8 positions matching TRBD2. The trim removed 5 bases at V and 5 bases at J, leaving 8 bases unmatched. This CDR3 is built from 15 residues. Germline values: CDR1 MNHEY, CDR2 SMNVEV (reference sequence).

This clone has just one count. The chain employs TRBV5-1 and TRBJ2-1, with a weak D call TRBD1 (5 bases). The CDR3 has 14 amino acids. Germline CDR1 SGHRS, CDR2 YFSETQ. Trimming shortened V by 4 bases and J by 6 bases, and 14 bases separated the two germline ends. The CDR3 spells CASSIYRSPNEQFF. The CDR3 DNA is TGCGCCAGCAGCATCTACAGGTCCCCCAATGAGCAGTTCTTC.

The rearrangement joins TRBV6-6 to TRBJ1-3, with D perhaps TRBD1 (5 bases). The CDR3 is 16 amino acids. V lost 2 bases, J lost 0 bases, and 11 bases lay in between. The germline V gene encodes CDR1 MNHNY and CDR2 SVGAGI (reference sequence). The CDR3 spells CASSYGQGLSGNTIYF. The CDR3 DNA sequence: TGTGCCAGCAGTTACGGCCAGGGCCTCTCTGGAAACACCATATATTTT.

The chain carries TRBV29-1 and TRBJ1-1, with 11 bases aligning to TRBD1. The CDR3 consists of 15 residues. The V and J ends lost 6 bases and 6 bases, in that order; junction bases with no gene match: 12. The germline V gene has CDR1 SQVTM and CDR2 ANQGSEA. In nucleotides, the CDR3 is TGCAGCGTCCTGGACAGGGGGCGTTTAAATTCTGAAGCTTTCTTT. This sequence encodes CSVLDRGRLNSEAFF.

This sequence joins TRBV2 and TRBJ1-2; no firm D call. Germline loops: CDR1 SNHLY, CDR2 FYNNEI. V was clipped by 7 bases and J by 6 bases, with 12 bases between them. This CDR3 spans 12 amino acids. The CDR3, as DNA: TGTGCCAGCACTTATTACGTAGATGGCTACACCTTC. It specifies CASTYYVDGYTF.

This rearrangement joins TRBV6-1 to TRBJ2-2, with 9 bases that match TRBD1. Per the germline V gene, CDR1 is MNHNS and CDR2 is SASEGT. The CDR3 has 20 residues. With 4 bases clipped from V and 6 bases from J, the junction kept 21 bases outside the gene matches. The CDR3 protein is CASSGYRQGVRALSAGELFF. In nucleotides, the CDR3 is TGTGCCAGCAGTGGCTACAGACAGGGGGTCCGGGCTTTGTCGGCCGGGGAGCTGTTTTTT.

The rearrangement links TRBV11-2 to TRBJ2-3, with a weak D call TRBD2 (7 bases). Trimming took 5 bases from V and 2 from J, leaving 26 bases between them. The CDR3 runs to 19 residues. Per germline, CDR1 SGHAT and CDR2 FQNNGV. CDR3 sequence reads: CASSQGEGVTLLHTDTQYF. The CDR3 coding sequence is TGTGCCAGCAGCCAAGGGGAGGGGGTGACGCTCCTCCACACAGATACGCAGTATTTT. The full variable domain, in which reference TRBV11-2 and TRBJ2-3 provide the parts outside the CDR3, is EAGVAQSPRYKIIEKRQSVAFWCNPISGHATLYWYQQILGQGPKLLIQFQNNGVVDDSQLPKDRFSAERLKGVDSTLKIQPAKLEDSAVYLCASSQGEGVTLLHTDTQYFGPGTRLTVL.

This chain links TRBV9 with TRBJ2-7, with a possible D match to TRBD1 (6 bases). Trimming left V 4 bases short and J 2 bases short, with 19 bases between. Per germline, CDR1 SGDLS and CDR2 YYNGEE. This CDR3 contains 16 residues. This CDR3 reads CASSPGTPVLAYEQYF. The DNA of the CDR3 is TGTGCCAGCAGCCCAGGGACACCCGTCTTGGCCTACGAGCAGTACTTC.

The chain carries TRBV27 and TRBJ1-2, with 7 positions matching TRBD1. Germline V CDR1 and CDR2: MNHEY, SMNVEV (reference sequence). This CDR3 has 14 amino acids. V lost 7 bases to trimming and J lost 10 bases; unmatched junction nucleotides: 15. The CDR3 sequence: CASTPGPRTGLYTF. CDR3 nucleotides: TGTGCCAGCACTCCGGGGCCCAGGACAGGCCTCTACACCTTC.

The V gene is TRBV19, the J gene TRBJ1-5; possible D gene TRBD1, 6 bases. The V end was cut by 7 bases, the J end by 7 bases, with 14 bases between. This CDR3 has 13 residues. The germline CDR1 and CDR2 sequences are LNHDA and SQIVND (reference sequence). The CDR3 nucleotides read TGTGCCAGTAACTCAGGGGTCGAGCAGCCCCAGCATTTT. Its translation: CASNSGVEQPQHF.

The chain joins TRBV28 to TRBJ2-1, with a possible D match to TRBD1 (5 bases). Trimming removed 2 bases at V and 6 bases at J, with 20 bases between. The CDR3 spans 17 residues. Germline-derived CDR1 and CDR2 are MDHEN and SYDVKM. This chain's CDR3 is CASSLNLERRRGNEQFF. Here the CDR3 DNA reads TGTGCCAGCAGTTTAAATCTGGAGCGCCGAAGGGGCAATGAGCAGTTCTTC.

This clone was counted a few times. V is TRBV6-5 and J is TRBJ2-3, with D possibly matching TRBD1 (6 bases). CDR1 and CDR2 (germline): MNHEY, SVGAGI. CDR3 length: 14 amino acids. V dropped 4 bases and J dropped 6 bases, with 14 bases sitting between them. The CDR3 region is CASSLNRASDTQYF. CDR3 in DNA: TGTGCCAGCAGTTTGAACAGGGCCTCCGATACGCAGTATTTT.

The table lists this clone with a count of one. The chain links TRBV2 to TRBJ2-3; no definite D call. The ends were cut back, 1 base at V and 3 bases at J, with 11 bases in the middle. CDR3 length: 15 residues. Looked up from germline, CDR1 is SNHLY and CDR2 is FYNNEI. Here the CDR3 DNA reads TGTGCCAGCAGTGAAGGGCTTTCCAGGACAGATACGCAGTATTTT. Encoded protein: CASSEGLSRTDTQYF.